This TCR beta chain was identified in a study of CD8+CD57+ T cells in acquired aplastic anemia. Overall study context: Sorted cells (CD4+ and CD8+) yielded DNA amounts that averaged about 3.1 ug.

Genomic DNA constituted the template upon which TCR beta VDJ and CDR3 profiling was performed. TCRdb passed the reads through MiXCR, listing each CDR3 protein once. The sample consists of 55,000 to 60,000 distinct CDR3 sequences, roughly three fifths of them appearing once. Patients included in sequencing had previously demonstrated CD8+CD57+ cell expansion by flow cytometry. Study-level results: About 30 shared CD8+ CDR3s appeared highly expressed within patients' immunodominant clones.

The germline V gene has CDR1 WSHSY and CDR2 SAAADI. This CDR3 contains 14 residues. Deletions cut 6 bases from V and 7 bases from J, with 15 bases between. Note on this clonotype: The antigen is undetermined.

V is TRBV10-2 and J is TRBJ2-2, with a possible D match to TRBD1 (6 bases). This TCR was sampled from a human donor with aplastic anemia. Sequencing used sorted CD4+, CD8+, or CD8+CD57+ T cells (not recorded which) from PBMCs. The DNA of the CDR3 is TGCGCCAGCAGGGCCCTAACAGGGATCGGGGAGCTGTTTTTT. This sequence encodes CASRALTGIGELFF.